This T cell receptor (beta chain) was documented in a study of cytomegalovirus exposure and HLA in healthy donors. The study's findings and limits: The productive fraction for most TCR beta V segments was about 87% or about 30% in an earlier analysis. The only immune exposure information that was available was CMV serostatus. Reported performance of the classifier showed diagnosis of cytomegalovirus status with high specificity and sensitivity. A list of roughly 160 TCR beta chains associated with cytomegalovirus was given.

The study ran its PCR with 60 Vbeta and 13 Jbeta primers. The table came from immunoSEQ multiplex PCR; TCRdb's copy has only in-frame clones and leaves some out. Of fewer than 200,000 clones listed, 80% to 90% are singletons. The V gene end was trimmed by 0 bases and the J gene end by 2 bases; junction bases not matched to a gene: 0. There are 15 residues in the CDR3. Per germline, CDR1 MNHEY and CDR2 SVGAGI. With regard to this clone: What it recognizes is unknown.

The specimen was PBMCs. V gene TRBV6-5 combines with J gene TRBJ2-7; 11 nucleotides line up with TRBD2. The sequence was obtained from a girl aged 2 to 10 in good health and CMV-seropositive. CDR3 protein: CASSYSSGGAYEQYF. For the CDR3, the DNA is TGTGCCAGCAGTTACTCTAGCGGGGGGGCCTACGAGCAGTACTTC.